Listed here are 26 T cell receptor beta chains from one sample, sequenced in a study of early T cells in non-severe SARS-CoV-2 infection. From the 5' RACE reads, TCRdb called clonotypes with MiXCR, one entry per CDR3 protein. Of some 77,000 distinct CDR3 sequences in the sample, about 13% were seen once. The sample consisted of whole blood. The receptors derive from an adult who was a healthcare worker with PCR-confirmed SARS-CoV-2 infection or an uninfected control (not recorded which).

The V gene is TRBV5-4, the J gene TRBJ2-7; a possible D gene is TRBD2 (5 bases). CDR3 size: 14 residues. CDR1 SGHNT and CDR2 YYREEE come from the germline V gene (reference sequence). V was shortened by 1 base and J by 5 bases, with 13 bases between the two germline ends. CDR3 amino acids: CASSLKSGSHEQYF. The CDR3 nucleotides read TGTGCCAGCAGCTTGAAGTCGGGGTCCCACGAGCAGTACTTC. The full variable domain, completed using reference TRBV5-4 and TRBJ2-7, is ETGVTQSPTHLIKTRGQQVTLRCSSQSGHNTVSWYQQALGQGPQFIFQYYREEENGRGNFPPRFSGLQFPNYSSELNVNALELDDSALYLCASSLKSGSHEQYFGPGTRLTVT.

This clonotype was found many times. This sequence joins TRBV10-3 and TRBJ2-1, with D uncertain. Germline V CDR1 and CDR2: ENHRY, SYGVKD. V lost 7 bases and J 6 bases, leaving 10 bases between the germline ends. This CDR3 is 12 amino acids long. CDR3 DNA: TGTGCCATCATGTCCAGCCCCAATGAGCAGTTCTTC. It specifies CAIMSSPNEQFF.

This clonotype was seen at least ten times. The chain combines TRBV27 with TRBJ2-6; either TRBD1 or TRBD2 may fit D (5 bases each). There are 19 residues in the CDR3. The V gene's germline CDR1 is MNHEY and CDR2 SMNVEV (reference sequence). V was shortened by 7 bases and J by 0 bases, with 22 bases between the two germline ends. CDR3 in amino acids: CASTLIRDGWTSGANVLTF. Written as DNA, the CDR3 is TGTGCCAGCACCCTCATCCGGGACGGATGGACCTCTGGGGCCAACGTCCTGACTTTC.

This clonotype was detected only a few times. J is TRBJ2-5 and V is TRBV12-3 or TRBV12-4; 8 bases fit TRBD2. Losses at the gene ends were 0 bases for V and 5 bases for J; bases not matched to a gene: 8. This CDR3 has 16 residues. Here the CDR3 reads CASSLAIAGRGETQYF. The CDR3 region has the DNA TGTGCCAGCAGTTTAGCTATAGCGGGAAGGGGGGAGACCCAGTACTTC.

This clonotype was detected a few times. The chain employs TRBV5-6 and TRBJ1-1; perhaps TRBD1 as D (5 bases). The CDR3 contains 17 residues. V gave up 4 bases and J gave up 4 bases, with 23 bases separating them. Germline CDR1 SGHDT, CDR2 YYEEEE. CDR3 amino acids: CASSTPTARGIGTEAFF. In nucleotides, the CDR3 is TGTGCCAGCAGCACCCCCACAGCGAGGGGAATAGGCACTGAAGCTTTCTTT.

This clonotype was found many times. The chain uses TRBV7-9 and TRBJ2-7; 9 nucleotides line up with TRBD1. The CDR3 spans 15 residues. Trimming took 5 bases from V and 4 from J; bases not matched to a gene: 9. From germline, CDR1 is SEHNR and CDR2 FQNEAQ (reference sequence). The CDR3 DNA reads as TGTGCCAGCAGCCCCCCCAGGGGACAGGGTTACGAGCAGTACTTC. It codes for CASSPPRGQGYEQYF.

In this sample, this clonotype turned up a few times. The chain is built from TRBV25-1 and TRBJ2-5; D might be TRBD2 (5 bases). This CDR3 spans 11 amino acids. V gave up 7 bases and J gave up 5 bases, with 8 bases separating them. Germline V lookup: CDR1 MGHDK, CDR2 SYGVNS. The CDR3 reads CASNRGETQYF. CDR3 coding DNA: TGTGCCAGCAACCGCGGGGAGACCCAGTACTTC.

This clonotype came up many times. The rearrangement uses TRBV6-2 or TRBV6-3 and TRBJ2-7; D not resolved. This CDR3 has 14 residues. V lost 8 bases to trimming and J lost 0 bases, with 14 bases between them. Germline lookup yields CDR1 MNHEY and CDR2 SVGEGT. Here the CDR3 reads CASLRQLSSYEQYF. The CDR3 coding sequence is TGTGCCAGCCTCCGGCAGCTAAGCTCCTACGAGCAGTACTTC.

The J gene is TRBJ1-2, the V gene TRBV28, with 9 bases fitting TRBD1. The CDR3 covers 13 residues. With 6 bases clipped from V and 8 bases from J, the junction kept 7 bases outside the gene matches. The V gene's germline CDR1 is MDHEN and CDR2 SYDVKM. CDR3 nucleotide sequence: TGTGCCAGCAGACAACAGGGGGCGGACGGCTACACCTTC. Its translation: CASRQQGADGYTF.

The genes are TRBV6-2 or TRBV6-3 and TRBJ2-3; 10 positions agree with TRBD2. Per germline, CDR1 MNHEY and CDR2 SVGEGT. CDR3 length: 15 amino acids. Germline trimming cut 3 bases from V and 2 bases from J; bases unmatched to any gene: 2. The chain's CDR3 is CASSYLAGVTDTQYF. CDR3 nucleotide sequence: TGTGCCAGCAGTTATCTAGCGGGAGTCACAGATACGCAGTATTTT.

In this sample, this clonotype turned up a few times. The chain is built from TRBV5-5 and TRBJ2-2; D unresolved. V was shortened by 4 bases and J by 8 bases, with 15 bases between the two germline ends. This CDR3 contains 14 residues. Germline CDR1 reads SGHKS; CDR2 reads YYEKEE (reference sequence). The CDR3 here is CASSPPYFPGELFF. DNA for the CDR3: TGTGCCAGCAGCCCCCCGTACTTTCCGGGGGAGCTGTTTTTT.

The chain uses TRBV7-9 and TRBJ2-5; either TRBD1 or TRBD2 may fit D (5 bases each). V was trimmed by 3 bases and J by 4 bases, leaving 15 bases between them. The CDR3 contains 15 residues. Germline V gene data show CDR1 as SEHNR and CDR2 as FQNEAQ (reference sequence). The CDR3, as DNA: TGTGCCAGCAGCTTTGGGACCCGAGAGGGAGAGACCCAGTACTTC. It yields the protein CASSFGTREGETQYF.

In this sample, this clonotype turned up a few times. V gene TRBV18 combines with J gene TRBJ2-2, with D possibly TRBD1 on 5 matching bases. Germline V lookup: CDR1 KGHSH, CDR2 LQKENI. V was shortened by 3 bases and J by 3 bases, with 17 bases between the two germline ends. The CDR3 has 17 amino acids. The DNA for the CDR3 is TGTGCCAGCTCACCGATACAGGTCGGTTCGGACACCGGGGAGCTGTTTTTT. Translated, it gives CASSPIQVGSDTGELFF.

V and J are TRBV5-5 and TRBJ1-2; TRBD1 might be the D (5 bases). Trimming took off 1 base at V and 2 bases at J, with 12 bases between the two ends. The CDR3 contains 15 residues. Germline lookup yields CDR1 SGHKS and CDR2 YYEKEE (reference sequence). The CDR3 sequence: CASSLFGGENYGYTF. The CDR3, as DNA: TGTGCCAGCAGCTTGTTCGGAGGGGAAAACTATGGCTACACCTTC. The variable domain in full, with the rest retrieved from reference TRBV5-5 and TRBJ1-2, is DAGVTQSPTHLIKTRGQQVTLRCSPISGHKSVSWYQQVLGQGPQFIFQYYEKEERGRGNFPDRFSARQFPNYSSELNVNALLLGDSALYLCASSLFGGENYGYTFGSGTRLTVV.

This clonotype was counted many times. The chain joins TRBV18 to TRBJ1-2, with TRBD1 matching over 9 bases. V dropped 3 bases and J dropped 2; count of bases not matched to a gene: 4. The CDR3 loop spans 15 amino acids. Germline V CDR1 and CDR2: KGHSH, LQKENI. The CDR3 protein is CASSPAGTGNYGYTF. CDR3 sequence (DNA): TGTGCCAGCTCACCCGCCGGGACAGGGAACTATGGCTACACCTTC.

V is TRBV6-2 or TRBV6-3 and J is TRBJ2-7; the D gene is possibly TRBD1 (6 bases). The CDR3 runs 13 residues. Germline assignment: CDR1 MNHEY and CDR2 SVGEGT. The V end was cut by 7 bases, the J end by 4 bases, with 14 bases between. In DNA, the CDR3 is TGTGCCAGCACCGGGGACAACCCTTACGAGCAGTACTTC. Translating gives CASTGDNPYEQYF.

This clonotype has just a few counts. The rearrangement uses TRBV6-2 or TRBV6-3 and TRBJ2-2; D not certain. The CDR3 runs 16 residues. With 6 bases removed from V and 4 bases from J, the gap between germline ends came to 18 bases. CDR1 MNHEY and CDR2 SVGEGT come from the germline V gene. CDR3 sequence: CASSPQWRDPTGELFF. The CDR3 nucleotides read TGTGCCAGCAGCCCGCAATGGCGAGACCCCACCGGGGAGCTGTTTTTT.

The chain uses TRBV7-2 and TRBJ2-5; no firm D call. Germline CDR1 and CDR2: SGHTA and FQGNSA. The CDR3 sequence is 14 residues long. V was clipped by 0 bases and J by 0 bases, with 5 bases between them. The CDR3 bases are TGTGCCAGCAGCTTAGCGGTCAACCAAGAGACCCAGTACTTC. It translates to CASSLAVNQETQYF.

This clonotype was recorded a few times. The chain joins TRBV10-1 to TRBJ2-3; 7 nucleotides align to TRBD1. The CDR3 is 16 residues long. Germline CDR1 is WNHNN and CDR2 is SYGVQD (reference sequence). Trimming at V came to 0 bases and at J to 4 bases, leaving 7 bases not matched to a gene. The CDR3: CASSESRGTAPDTQYF. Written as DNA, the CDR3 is TGCGCCAGCAGTGAGTCGAGGGGGACAGCACCAGATACGCAGTATTTT.

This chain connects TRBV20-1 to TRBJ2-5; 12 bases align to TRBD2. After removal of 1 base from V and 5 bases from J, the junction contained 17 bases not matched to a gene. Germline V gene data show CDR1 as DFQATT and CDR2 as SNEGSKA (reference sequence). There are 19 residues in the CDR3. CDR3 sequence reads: CSARARQGDRTSGMETQYF. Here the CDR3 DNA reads TGCAGTGCTAGAGCCAGGCAGGGGGATCGGACTAGCGGGATGGAGACCCAGTACTTC.

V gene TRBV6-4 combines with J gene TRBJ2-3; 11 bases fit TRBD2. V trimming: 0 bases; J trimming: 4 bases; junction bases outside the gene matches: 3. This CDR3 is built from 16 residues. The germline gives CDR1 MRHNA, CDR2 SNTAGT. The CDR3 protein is CASSDSSGRAPDTQYF. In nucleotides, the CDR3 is TGTGCCAGCAGTGACTCTAGCGGGAGGGCCCCAGATACGCAGTATTTT.

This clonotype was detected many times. CDR3 nucleotide sequence: TGTGCCAGCTCACCTGCGGACACCTATGGCTACACCTTC. Translating it yields CASSPADTYGYTF. The chain has TRBV18 and TRBJ1-2, with D perhaps matching TRBD1 (5 bases). Germline-derived CDR1 and CDR2 are KGHSH and LQKENI. There are 13 residues in the CDR3. The V end lost 3 bases, the J end lost 4 bases, and 9 bases lay between the germline ends.

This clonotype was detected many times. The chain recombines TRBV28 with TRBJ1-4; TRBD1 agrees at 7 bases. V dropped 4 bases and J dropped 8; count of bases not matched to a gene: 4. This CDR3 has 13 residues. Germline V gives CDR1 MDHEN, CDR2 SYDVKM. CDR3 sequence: CASSSPGQEKLFF. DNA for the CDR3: TGTGCCAGCAGTTCCCCGGGACAGGAAAAACTGTTTTTT.

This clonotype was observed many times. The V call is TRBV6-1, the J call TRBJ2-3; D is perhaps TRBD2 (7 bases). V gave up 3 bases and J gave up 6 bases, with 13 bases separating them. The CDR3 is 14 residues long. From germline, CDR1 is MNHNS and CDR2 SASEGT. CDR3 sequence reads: CASSERGQGDTQYF. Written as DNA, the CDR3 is TGTGCCAGCAGTGAGCGGGGGCAGGGGGATACGCAGTATTTT.

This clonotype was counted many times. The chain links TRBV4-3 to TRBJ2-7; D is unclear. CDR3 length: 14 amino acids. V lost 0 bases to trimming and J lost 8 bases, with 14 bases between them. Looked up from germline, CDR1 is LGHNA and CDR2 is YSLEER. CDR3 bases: TGCGCCAGCAGCCAAGATGGATTATTGGGGAAGCAGTACTTC. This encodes CASSQDGLLGKQYF.

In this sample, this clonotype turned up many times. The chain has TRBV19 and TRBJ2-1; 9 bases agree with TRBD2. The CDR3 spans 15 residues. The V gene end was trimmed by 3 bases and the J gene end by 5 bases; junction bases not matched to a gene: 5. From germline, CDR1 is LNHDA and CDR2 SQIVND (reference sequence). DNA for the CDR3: TGTGCCAGTAGTATCTTAGCGGGAGCGGACAATGAGCAGTTCTTC. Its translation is CASSILAGADNEQFF.